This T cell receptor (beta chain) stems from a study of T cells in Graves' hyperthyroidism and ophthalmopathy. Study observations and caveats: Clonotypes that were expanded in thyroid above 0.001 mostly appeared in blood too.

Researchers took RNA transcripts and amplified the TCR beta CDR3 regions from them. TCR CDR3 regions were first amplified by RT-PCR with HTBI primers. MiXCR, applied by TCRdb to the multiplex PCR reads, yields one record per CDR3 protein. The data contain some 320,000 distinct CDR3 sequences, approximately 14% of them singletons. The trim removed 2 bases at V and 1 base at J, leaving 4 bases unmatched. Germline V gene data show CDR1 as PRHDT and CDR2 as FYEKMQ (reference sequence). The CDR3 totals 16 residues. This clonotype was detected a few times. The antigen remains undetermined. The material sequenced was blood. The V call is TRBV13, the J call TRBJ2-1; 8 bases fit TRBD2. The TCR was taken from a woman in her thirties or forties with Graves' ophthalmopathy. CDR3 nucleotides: TGTGCCAGCAGCTTACGGGGGGGGGCGTCCTACAATGAGCAGTTCTTC. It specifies CASSLRGGASYNEQFF.